The 23 T cell receptor beta chains below come from one sample, sequenced in a study of identical twins. TCRdb processed the 5' RACE reads anew with MiXCR; each CDR3 protein has one entry. The sample holds about 390,000 distinct CDR3 sequences, around 9% seen once. Sample: naive T cells sorted from blood. Every receptor here comes from a woman in her forties or fifties in good health.

This clonotype was picked up many times. The chain's CDR3 is CASSLTGTEYEQYF. Here the CDR3 DNA reads TGCGCCAGCAGCTTAACCGGGACAGAATACGAGCAGTACTTC. V is TRBV5-1 and J is TRBJ2-7, with 7 bases fitting TRBD1. Germline trimming cut 2 bases from V and 4 bases from J; bases unmatched to any gene: 6. Germline-derived CDR1 and CDR2 are SGHRS and YFSETQ. The CDR3 consists of 14 residues.

This clonotype was counted between two and nine times. Here the CDR3 DNA reads TGTGCCAGCAGCCCCACAGTTGGAAACTATGGCTACACCTTC. Translated, it gives CASSPTVGNYGYTF. The chain joins TRBV12-3 or TRBV12-4 to TRBJ1-2, with D uncertain. The germline V and J ends were trimmed by 6 bases and 2 bases, with 13 bases remaining between them. The CDR3 extends over 14 amino acids.

This sequence joins TRBV27 and TRBJ2-1; 7 nucleotides line up with TRBD1. Germline CDR1 reads MNHEY; CDR2 reads SMNVEV (reference sequence). The CDR3 is made up of 15 amino acids. The trim removed 3 bases at V and 7 bases at J, leaving 9 bases unmatched. The CDR3 nucleotides are TGTGCCAGCAGTTTCCGAAAGCCGACAGGGAATGAGCAGTTCTTC. As protein: CASSFRKPTGNEQFF.

The chain links TRBV30 to TRBJ1-1; D gene unclear. V lost 5 bases to trimming and J lost 5 bases, with 9 bases between them. Germline V gene sequence: CDR1 GTSNPN, CDR2 SVGIG (reference sequence). This CDR3 is 11 amino acids long. CDR3 protein: CAWVRGTEAFF. The CDR3, as DNA: TGTGCCTGGGTACGGGGAACTGAAGCTTTCTTT.

This clonotype was found a few times. The chain carries TRBV4-1 and TRBJ1-2; D gene unclear. V lost 0 bases and J 7 bases, leaving 18 bases between the germline ends. Per the germline V gene, CDR1 is MGHRA and CDR2 is YSYEKL. The CDR3 extends over 16 amino acids. As DNA, the CDR3 is TGCGCCAGCAGCCAAGAAGGCCAAGCAGGAAGGTTTGGCTACACCTTC. This gives the protein CASSQEGQAGRFGYTF.

J is TRBJ1-5 and V is TRBV7-9; D is unresolved. This CDR3 is built from 14 residues. Per germline, CDR1 SEHNR and CDR2 FQNEAQ (reference sequence). The V and J ends lost 5 bases and 1 base respectively, with 9 bases between them. The CDR3 sequence: CASSPLASNQPQHF. The DNA for the CDR3 is TGTGCCAGCAGCCCTTTGGCGAGCAATCAGCCCCAGCATTTT.

This sequence joins TRBV20-1 and TRBJ1-2, with D hard to call. V was pared by 5 bases and J by 8 bases, with 21 bases between. The germline V gene encodes CDR1 DFQATT and CDR2 SNEGSKA (reference sequence). The CDR3 totals 14 residues. CDR3 residues: CSARSHVGVLGYTF. As DNA, the CDR3 is TGCAGTGCTCGATCCCACGTTGGGGTGTTAGGCTACACCTTC.

This clonotype has a count of ten or more. The chain combines TRBV29-1 with TRBJ2-1; 11 positions agree with TRBD2. With 7 bases clipped from V and 6 bases from J, the junction kept 14 bases outside the gene matches. CDR1 SQVTM and CDR2 ANQGSEA come from the germline V gene. The CDR3 spans 16 residues. In DNA, the CDR3 is TGCAGCGGGCGGGGACTAGCGGCCCTAAACCCCAATGAGCAGTTCTTC. This codes for CSGRGLAALNPNEQFF.

This chain connects TRBV19 to TRBJ2-5; 9 bases fit TRBD1. The ends lost 5 bases at V and 1 base at J; junction bases unmatched: 8. The CDR3 has 16 residues. The V gene's germline CDR1 is LNHDA and CDR2 SQIVND (reference sequence). In DNA form, the CDR3 reads TGTGCCAGTAGTCCTCGGACAGGGGCCCTCCAAGAGACCCAGTACTTC. Amino acids: CASSPRTGALQETQYF.

The genes are TRBV20-1 and TRBJ2-7; D not resolved. The CDR3 sequence is 14 residues long. Trimming removed 3 bases at V and 0 bases at J, with 12 bases between. Germline values: CDR1 DFQATT, CDR2 SNEGSKA (reference sequence). CDR3 in amino acids: CSASEKPYSYEQYF. DNA of the CDR3: TGCAGTGCTAGCGAGAAGCCGTACTCCTACGAGCAGTACTTC.

This clonotype came up a few times. The V and J genes are TRBV3-1 and TRBJ2-2, with D perhaps matching TRBD1 or TRBD2 (5 bases each). The germline V gene has CDR1 LGHDT and CDR2 YNNKEL (reference sequence). V dropped 1 base and J dropped 4 bases, with 10 bases sitting between them. The CDR3 totals 15 residues. This CDR3 reads CASSQVRGVTGELFF. DNA of the CDR3: TGTGCCAGCAGCCAAGTGCGAGGGGTCACCGGGGAGCTGTTTTTT.

The sample holds a few counts of this clonotype. The rearrangement uses TRBV20-1 and TRBJ2-1; TRBD2 matches at 10 bases. The J segment lost 9 bases and the V segment lost 5 bases, leaving 7 bases of the junction unmatched. In germline, CDR1 is DFQATT, CDR2 SNEGSKA (reference sequence). The length of the CDR3 is 13 residues. CDR3: CSADLAGVGEQFF. CDR3 DNA sequence: TGCAGTGCTGATCTAGCGGGAGTGGGTGAGCAGTTCTTC.

This clonotype was counted between two and nine times. V and J are TRBV5-1 and TRBJ2-3, with TRBD2 as a possible D gene (6 bases). Trimming left V 8 bases short and J 6 bases short, with 16 bases between. Germline CDR1 SGHRS, CDR2 YFSETQ. CDR3 length equals 13 residues. The CDR3: CASSEGPQDTQYF. The CDR3 region has the DNA TGCGCCAGTTCGGAGGGACCTCAGGATACGCAGTATTTT. The entire variable domain, with the rest obtained from reference TRBV5-1 and TRBJ2-3, is as follows: KAGVTQTPRYLIKTRGQQVTLSCSPISGHRSVSWYQQTPGQGLQFLFEYFSETQRNKGNFPGRFSGRQFSNSRSEMNVSTLELGDSALYLCASSEGPQDTQYFGPGTRLTVL.

This chain connects TRBV9 to TRBJ2-1, with D uncertain. Germline CDR1 reads SGDLS; CDR2 reads YYNGEE. V lost 3 bases and J lost 3, with 22 bases in between. The CDR3 consists of 18 residues. As DNA, the CDR3 is TGTGCCAGCAGCGCCCGGGCCTCGAAAAGGATCCTCTACAATGAGCAGTTCTTC. Translated, it gives CASSARASKRILYNEQFF.

This clonotype was seen a handful of times. The V gene is TRBV3-1, the J gene TRBJ2-5, with 8 bases aligning to TRBD2. Germline-derived CDR1 and CDR2 are LGHDT and YNNKEL (reference sequence). V gave up 0 bases and J gave up 9 bases; unmatched junction bases: 9. This CDR3 contains 15 residues. As DNA, the CDR3 is TGTGCCAGCAGCCAAGAGAGGGTCGGGAGGGGGGCCCAGTACTTC. Translation: CASSQERVGRGAQYF.

The chain carries TRBV9 and TRBJ2-7; 9 bases line up with TRBD2. This CDR3 comprises 16 residues. V shed 5 bases, J shed 5 bases, and the junction held 14 bases outside the gene matches. CDR1 SGDLS and CDR2 YYNGEE come from the germline V gene. The CDR3 is CASSVFFSGSSDEQYV. The CDR3 DNA is TGTGCCAGCAGTGTCTTTTTTAGCGGGAGCTCGGACGAGCAGTACGTC.

This clonotype has a handful of counts. This sequence joins TRBV5-1 and TRBJ2-5; no firm D call. This CDR3 spans 15 amino acids. Trimming removed 1 base from V and 5 bases from J, with 15 bases in between. From germline, CDR1 is SGHRS and CDR2 YFSETQ. The CDR3 spells CASSLLGIATETQYF. The CDR3 DNA sequence: TGCGCCAGCAGCTTGTTAGGGATTGCCACGGAGACCCAGTACTTC.

This clonotype showed up just a few times. This rearrangement joins TRBV20-1 to TRBJ2-1, with a possible D match to TRBD2 (5 bases). This CDR3 is 13 amino acids long. V shed 5 bases and J shed 7 bases, with 15 bases lying between them. Per the germline V gene, CDR1 is DFQATT and CDR2 is SNEGSKA (reference sequence). CDR3 in DNA: TGCAGTGCTCCTCAACGGACTCGAAATGAGCAGTTCTTC. It codes for CSAPQRTRNEQFF.

This chain links TRBV30 with TRBJ1-1; D remains ambiguous. Trimming took off 4 bases at V and 10 bases at J, with 16 bases between the two ends. Germline-derived CDR1 and CDR2 are GTSNPN and SVGIG (reference sequence). CDR3 size: 12 residues. The CDR3 reads CAWKYRGFGAFF. The DNA of the CDR3 is TGTGCCTGGAAGTATCGGGGATTTGGAGCTTTCTTT.

This clonotype was counted a few times. This chain links TRBV11-3 with TRBJ2-1, with D uncertain. CDR3 size: 16 residues. CDR1 and CDR2 (germline): SGHNT, YENEEA. Trimming removed 4 bases at V and 8 bases at J, with 21 bases between. This CDR3 is CASSSHLLGLRDEQFF. The DNA for the CDR3 is TGTGCCAGCAGCTCCCATCTTTTGGGATTAAGGGATGAGCAGTTCTTC. Drawing the rest from reference TRBV11-3 and TRBJ2-1, the complete variable domain is EAGVVQSPRYKIIEKKQPVAFWCNPISGHNTLYWYLQNLGQGPELLIRYENEEAVDDSQLPKDRFSAERLKGVDSTLKIQPAELGDSAVYLCASSSHLLGLRDEQFFGPGTRLTVL.

This clonotype has only a few counts. This chain uses TRBV29-1 with TRBJ2-3; 12 bases are shared with TRBD2. The CDR3 has 16 amino acids. J was trimmed by 4 bases and V by 4 bases; bases with no gene match: 9. Germline V gives CDR1 SQVTM, CDR2 ANQGSEA. CDR3 nucleotide sequence: TGCAGCGTTGCTGGACTAGCGGGACGCCCCCCAGATACGCAGTATTTT. Its protein product is CSVAGLAGRPPDTQYF.

The sample holds a few counts of this clonotype. This CDR3 is CASSLSGTSWHGYTF. In DNA form, the CDR3 reads TGTGCCAGCAGTTTAAGTGGCACCTCTTGGCATGGCTACACCTTC. The gene calls are TRBV12-3 or TRBV12-4 and TRBJ1-2, with D hard to call. The CDR3 sequence is 15 residues long. With 2 bases removed from V and 6 bases from J, the gap between germline ends came to 16 bases.

There are a few counts of this clonotype. The chain combines TRBV27 with TRBJ2-5; 11 bases agree with TRBD2. Trimming at V came to 3 bases and at J to 4 bases, leaving 4 bases not matched to a gene. Germline-derived CDR1 and CDR2 are MNHEY and SMNVEV (reference sequence). The CDR3 runs to 15 residues. The CDR3 sequence: CASSFTSGRPETQYF. The CDR3, as DNA: TGTGCCAGCAGTTTTACTAGCGGGAGACCAGAGACCCAGTACTTC.